This T cell receptor (beta chain) was profiled in a study of T cell responses to AZD1222 COVID-19 vaccine. Study-level points and caveats: After two AZD1222 doses, spike-specific TCR breadth and depth rose versus day 0.

The repertoire was sequenced with immunoSEQ multiplex PCR; TCRdb's copy has only in-frame clones and lacks some. Here the sample spans 140,000 to 150,000 clones, around 91% being singletons. This CDR3 is 16 amino acids long. Concerning this clone: Its target is unknown.

The V gene is TRBV21-1, the J gene TRBJ2-7; TRBD2, the table's D call, lacks a check against the DNA. TRBV21-1 is recorded as a pseudogene. Sequenced here: peripheral blood, sampled on day 0 of AZD1222 vaccination. The source is an adult in good health. The CDR3 nucleotides are TGTGCCAGCAGCACCGATGGGACTAGCCGCCCCTACGAGCAGTACTTC. Translating it yields CASSTDGTSRPYEQYF.